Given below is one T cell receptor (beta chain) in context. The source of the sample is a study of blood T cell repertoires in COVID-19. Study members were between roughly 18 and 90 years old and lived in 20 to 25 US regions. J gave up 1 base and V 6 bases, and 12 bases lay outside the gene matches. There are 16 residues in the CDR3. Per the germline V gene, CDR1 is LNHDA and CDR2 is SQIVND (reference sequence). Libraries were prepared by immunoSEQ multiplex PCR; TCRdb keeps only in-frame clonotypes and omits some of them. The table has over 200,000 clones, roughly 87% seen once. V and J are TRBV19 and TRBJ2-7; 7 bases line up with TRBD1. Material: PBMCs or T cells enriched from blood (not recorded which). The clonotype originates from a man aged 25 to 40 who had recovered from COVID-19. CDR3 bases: TGTGCCAGTAGCGGGTACAGGGGCGCGGGTTCCTACGAGCAGTACTTC. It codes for CASSGYRGAGSYEQYF.